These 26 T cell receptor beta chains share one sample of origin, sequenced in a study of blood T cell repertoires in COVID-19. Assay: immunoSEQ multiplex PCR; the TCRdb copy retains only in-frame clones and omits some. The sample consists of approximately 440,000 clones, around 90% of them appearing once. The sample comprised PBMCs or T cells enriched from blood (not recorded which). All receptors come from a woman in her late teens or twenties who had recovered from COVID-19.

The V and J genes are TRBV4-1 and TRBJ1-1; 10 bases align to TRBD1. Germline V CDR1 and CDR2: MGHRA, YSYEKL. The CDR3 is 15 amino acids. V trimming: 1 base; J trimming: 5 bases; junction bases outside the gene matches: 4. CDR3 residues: CASSQGQGAETEAFF. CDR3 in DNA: TGCGCCAGCAGCCAAGGACAGGGGGCGGAAACTGAAGCTTTCTTT.

The CDR3 region has the DNA TGTGCCTGGAGCTCCCTCGTGACAGGCAGCTACGAGCAGTACTTC. Residues: CAWSSLVTGSYEQYF. The chain is built from TRBV30 and TRBJ2-7, with D possibly matching TRBD1 (6 bases). V dropped 3 bases and J dropped 3 bases, with 18 bases sitting between them. The germline CDR1 and CDR2 sequences are GTSNPN and SVGIG (reference sequence). The CDR3 is made up of 15 amino acids.

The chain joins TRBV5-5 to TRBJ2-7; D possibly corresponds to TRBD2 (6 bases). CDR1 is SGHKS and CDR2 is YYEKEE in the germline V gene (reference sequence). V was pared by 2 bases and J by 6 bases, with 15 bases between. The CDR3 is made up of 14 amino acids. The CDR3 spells CASSLNTGGVEQYF. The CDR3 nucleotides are TGTGCCAGCAGCTTAAACACCGGGGGAGTCGAGCAGTACTTC.

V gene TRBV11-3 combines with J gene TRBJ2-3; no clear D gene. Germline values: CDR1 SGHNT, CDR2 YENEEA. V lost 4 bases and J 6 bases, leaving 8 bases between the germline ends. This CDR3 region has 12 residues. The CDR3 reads CASSSNTDTQYF. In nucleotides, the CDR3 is TGTGCCAGCAGCTCCAACACCGATACGCAGTATTTT.

This CDR3 is CASSLQGDEKLFF. In nucleotides, the CDR3 is TGTGCCAGTAGTCTGCAGGGGGATGAAAAACTGTTTTTT. V is TRBV19 and J is TRBJ1-4, with 7 bases matching TRBD1. Losses at the gene ends were 5 bases for V and 6 bases for J; bases not matched to a gene: 3. This CDR3 is 13 amino acids long. Germline lookup yields CDR1 LNHDA and CDR2 SQIVND (reference sequence).

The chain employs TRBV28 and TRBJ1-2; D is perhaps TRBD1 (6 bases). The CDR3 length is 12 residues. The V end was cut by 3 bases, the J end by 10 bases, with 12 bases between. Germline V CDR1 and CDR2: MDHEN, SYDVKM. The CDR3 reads CASSFNRVDYTF. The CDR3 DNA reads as TGTGCCAGCAGTTTTAACAGGGTGGACTACACCTTC.

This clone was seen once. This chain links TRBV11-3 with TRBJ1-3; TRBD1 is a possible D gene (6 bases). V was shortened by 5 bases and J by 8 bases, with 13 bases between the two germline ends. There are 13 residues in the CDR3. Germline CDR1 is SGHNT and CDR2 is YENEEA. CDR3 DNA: TGTGCCAGCAGCGCGGGGGCAGTGGACACCATATATTTT. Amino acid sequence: CASSAGAVDTIYF.

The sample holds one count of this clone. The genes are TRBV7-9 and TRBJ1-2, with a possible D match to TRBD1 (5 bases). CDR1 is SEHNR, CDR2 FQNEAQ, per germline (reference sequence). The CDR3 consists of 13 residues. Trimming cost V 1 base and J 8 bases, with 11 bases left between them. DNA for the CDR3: TGTGCCAGCAGCTTAGTACAGGCGCCCGGCTACACCTTC. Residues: CASSLVQAPGYTF.

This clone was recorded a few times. CDR3 region: CASSLLGSLETQYF. CDR3 in DNA: TGCGCCAGCAGCCTACTGGGTAGCCTTGAGACCCAGTACTTC. The rearrangement links TRBV5-1 to TRBJ2-5; no clear D gene. The V gene lost 4 bases and the J gene lost 5 bases, with 15 bases spanning the gap. Germline V gene data show CDR1 as SGHRS and CDR2 as YFSETQ. There are 14 residues in the CDR3.

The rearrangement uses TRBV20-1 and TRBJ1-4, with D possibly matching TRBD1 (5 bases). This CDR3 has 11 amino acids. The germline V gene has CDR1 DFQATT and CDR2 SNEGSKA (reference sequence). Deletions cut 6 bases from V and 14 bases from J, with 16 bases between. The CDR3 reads CSARAPRGLFF. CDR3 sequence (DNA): TGCAGTGCACGGGCCCCCCGGGGGCTGTTTTTT.

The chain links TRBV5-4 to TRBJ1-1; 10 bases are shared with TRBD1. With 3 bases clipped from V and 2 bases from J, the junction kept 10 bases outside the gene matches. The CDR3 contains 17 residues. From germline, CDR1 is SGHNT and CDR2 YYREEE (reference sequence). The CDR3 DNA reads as TGTGCCAGCAGCTGGGGATCGGACAGGGGGGGAAACACTGAAGCTTTCTTT. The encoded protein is CASSWGSDRGGNTEAFF.

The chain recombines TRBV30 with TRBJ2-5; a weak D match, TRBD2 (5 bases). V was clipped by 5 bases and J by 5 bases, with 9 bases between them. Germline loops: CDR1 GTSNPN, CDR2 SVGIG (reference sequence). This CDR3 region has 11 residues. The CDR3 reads CAWLSGETQYF. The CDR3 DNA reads TGTGCCTGGCTTTCGGGGGAGACCCAGTACTTC.

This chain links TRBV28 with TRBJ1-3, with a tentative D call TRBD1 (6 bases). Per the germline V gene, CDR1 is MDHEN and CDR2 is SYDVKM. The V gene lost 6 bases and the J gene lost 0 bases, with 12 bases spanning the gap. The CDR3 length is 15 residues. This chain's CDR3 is CASRYTGISGNTIYF. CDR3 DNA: TGTGCCAGCAGATATACAGGGATCTCTGGAAACACCATATATTTT.

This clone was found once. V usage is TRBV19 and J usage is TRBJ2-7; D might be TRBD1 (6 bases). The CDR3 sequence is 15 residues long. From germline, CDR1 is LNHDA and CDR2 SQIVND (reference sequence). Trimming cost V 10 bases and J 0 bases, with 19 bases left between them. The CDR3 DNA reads TGTGCCACGGACTCCAGGGGTTTCCGCTCCTACGAGCAGTACTTC. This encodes CATDSRGFRSYEQYF. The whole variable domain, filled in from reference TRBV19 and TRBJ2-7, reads DGGITQSPKYLFRKEGQNVTLSCEQNLNHDAMYWYRQDPGQGLRLIYYSQIVNDFQKGDIAEGYSVSREKKESFPLTVTSAQKNPTAFYLCATDSRGFRSYEQYFGPGTRLTVT.

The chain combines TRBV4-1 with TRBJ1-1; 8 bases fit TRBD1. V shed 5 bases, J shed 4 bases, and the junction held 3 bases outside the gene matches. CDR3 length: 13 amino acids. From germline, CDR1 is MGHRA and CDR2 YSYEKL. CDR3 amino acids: CASSKTGGTEAFF. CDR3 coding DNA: TGCGCCAGCAGCAAAACAGGGGGCACTGAAGCTTTCTTT.

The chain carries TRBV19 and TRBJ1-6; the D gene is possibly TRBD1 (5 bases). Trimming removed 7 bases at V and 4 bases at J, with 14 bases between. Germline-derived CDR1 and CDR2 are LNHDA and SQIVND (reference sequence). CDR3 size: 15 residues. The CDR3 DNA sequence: TGTGCCAGTAACTCCATCAGGGATTATAATTCACCCCTCCACTTT. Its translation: CASNSIRDYNSPLHF.

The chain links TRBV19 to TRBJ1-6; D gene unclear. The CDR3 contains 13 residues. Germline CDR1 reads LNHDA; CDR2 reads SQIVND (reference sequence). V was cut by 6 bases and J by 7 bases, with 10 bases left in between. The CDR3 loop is CASSNQVNSPLHF. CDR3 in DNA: TGTGCCAGTAGCAATCAGGTCAATTCACCCCTCCACTTT. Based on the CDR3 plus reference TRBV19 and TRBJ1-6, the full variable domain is DGGITQSPKYLFRKEGQNVTLSCEQNLNHDAMYWYRQDPGQGLRLIYYSQIVNDFQKGDIAEGYSVSREKKESFPLTVTSAQKNPTAFYLCASSNQVNSPLHFGNGTRLTVT.

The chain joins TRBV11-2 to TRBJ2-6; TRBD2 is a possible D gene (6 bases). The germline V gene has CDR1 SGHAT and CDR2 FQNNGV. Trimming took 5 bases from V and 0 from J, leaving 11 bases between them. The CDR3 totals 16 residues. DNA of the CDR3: TGTGCCAGCAGCCGGGACTTTAGCTCTGGGGCCAACGTCCTGACTTTC. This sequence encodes CASSRDFSSGANVLTF.

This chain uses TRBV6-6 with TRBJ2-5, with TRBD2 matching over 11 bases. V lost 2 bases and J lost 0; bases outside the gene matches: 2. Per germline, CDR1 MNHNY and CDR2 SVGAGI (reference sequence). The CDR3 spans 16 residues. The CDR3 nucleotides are TGTGCCAGCAGTTACCTAGCGGGGGGATACCAAGAGACCCAGTACTTC. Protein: CASSYLAGGYQETQYF.

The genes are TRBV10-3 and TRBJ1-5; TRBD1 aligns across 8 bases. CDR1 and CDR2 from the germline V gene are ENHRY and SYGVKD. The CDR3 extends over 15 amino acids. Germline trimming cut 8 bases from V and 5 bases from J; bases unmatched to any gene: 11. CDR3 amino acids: CAIGMTGAGDQPQHF. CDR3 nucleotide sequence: TGTGCCATCGGGATGACAGGGGCCGGGGATCAGCCCCAGCATTTT.

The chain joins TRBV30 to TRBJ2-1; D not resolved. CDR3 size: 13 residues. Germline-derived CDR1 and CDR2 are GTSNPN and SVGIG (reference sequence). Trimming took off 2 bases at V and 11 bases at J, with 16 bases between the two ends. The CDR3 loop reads CAWSTTLGVKQFF. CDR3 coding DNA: TGTGCCTGGAGTACCACCCTCGGAGTAAAGCAGTTCTTC.

The CDR3 DNA reads TGTGCCAGCAAACCTACTGGGAACACTGAAGCTTTCTTT. Translating gives CASKPTGNTEAFF. The rearrangement links TRBV12-3 or TRBV12-4 to TRBJ1-1; D gene unclear. The CDR3 extends over 13 amino acids. Deletions cut 7 bases from V and 1 base from J, with 10 bases between.

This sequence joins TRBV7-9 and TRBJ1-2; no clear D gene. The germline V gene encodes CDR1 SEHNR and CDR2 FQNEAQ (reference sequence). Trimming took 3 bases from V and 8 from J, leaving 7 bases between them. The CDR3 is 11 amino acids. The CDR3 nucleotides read TGTGCCAGCAGCTTCCACCGGGGCTACACCTTC. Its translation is CASSFHRGYTF.

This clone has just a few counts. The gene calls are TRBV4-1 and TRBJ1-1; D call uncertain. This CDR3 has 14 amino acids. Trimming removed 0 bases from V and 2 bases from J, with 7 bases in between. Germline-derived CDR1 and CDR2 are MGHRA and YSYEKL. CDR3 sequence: CASSQELTNTEAFF. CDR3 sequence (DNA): TGCGCCAGCAGCCAAGAACTGACAAACACTGAAGCTTTCTTT.

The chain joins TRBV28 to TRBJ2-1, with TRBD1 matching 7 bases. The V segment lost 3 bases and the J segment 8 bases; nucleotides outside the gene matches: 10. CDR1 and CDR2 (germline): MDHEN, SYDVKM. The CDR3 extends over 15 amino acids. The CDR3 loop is CASSFRDRVRDEQFF. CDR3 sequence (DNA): TGTGCCAGCAGTTTTCGAGACAGGGTCAGGGATGAGCAGTTCTTC.

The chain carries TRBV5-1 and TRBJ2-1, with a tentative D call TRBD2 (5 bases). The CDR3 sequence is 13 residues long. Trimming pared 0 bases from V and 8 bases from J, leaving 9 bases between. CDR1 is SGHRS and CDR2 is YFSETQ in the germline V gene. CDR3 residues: CASSLVPRDEQFF. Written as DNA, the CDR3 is TGCGCCAGCAGCTTGGTTCCGCGGGATGAGCAGTTCTTC.